This T cell receptor (beta chain) was recorded in a study of cytomegalovirus exposure and HLA in healthy donors. Study in general: Early on, a data release was issued that held roughly 86 million unique TCRs from HLA-typed donors.

V trimming: 4 bases; J trimming: 4 bases; junction bases outside the gene matches: 9. Germline V lookup: CDR1 SGDLS, CDR2 YYNGEE. The CDR3 has 16 residues. This clone was seen a handful of times. The antigen is unknown. PCR employed 60 Vbeta and 13 Jbeta primers. Profiling relied on immunoSEQ multiplex PCR, and the TCRdb table lists in-frame clones only, not all of them. The sample carries fewer than 250,000 clones, approximately 79% recorded once. Whole-study results and caveats: Three chains tied to CMV proved CMV antigen-specific in vitro. In a later analysis, TCR beta V- and J-gene trimming showed a link to a missense DCLRE1C variant.

The receptor was derived from a woman aged 18-29 years in good health and CMV-seronegative. J is TRBJ2-1 and V is TRBV9; 9 nucleotides align to TRBD2. The sequencing sample was made of PBMCs. The DNA for the CDR3 is TGTGCCAGCAGCCTCGAGCCGGGACTAGCTTACAATGAGCAGTTCTTC. This translates into CASSLEPGLAYNEQFF.